Listed below are T cell receptor beta chains from one sample, sequenced in a study of post-analysis software for immune sequencing data. TCRdb recomputed calls from the PCR reads with MiXCR, one row per CDR3 protein. Here the sample spans 650,000 to 900,000 distinct CDR3 sequences, about 43% being singletons. The sequenced sample was blood. The receptors derive from a girl aged 5-17 years with multiple sclerosis. Each CDR3 is given with its conserved first and last residue. The D gene is left open where the match is weak. Rows may omit the clone size; those that give it use once, few, many or a size class.

-	TRBD2	TRBV7-3	TRBJ2-1	CASSPTSGSTIEQFF	TGTGCCAGCAGCCCGACTAGCGGGAGTACAATTGAGCAGTTCTTC
-	TRBD2	TRBV6-5	TRBJ2-1	CASSYYRLAGGVGEQFF	TGTGCCAGCAGTTACTACCGACTAGCGGGAGGGGTTGGTGAGCAGTTCTTC
-	TRBD1	TRBV20-1	TRBJ2-6	CSARGPGTGSAGANVLTF	TGCAGTGCTAGAGGACCCGGGACAGGGTCAGCTGGGGCCAACGTCCTGACTTTC
-	TRBD2	TRBV4-3	TRBJ2-3	CASSQGPRLAGDTQYF	TGCGCCAGCAGCCAAGGCCCCCGGCTAGCGGGAGATACGCAGTATTTT
few	TRBD2	TRBV7-2	TRBJ2-7	CASSPQAGAVYEQYF	TGTGCCAGCAGCCCCCAAGCGGGAGCCGTCTACGAGCAGTACTTC
-	TRBD2	TRBV5-6	TRBJ2-3	CASIRAGRVDTQYF	TGTGCCAGCATCCGAGCGGGAAGGGTAGATACGCAGTATTTT
-	TRBD2	TRBV20-1	TRBJ2-7	CSARTSGRAFDEQYF	TGCAGTGCCAGAACTAGCGGGAGGGCCTTTGACGAGCAGTACTTC
-	TRBD2	TRBV5-1	TRBJ2-7	CASSEFSGRPSYEQYF	TGCGCCAGCAGCGAATTTAGCGGGAGACCCTCCTACGAGCAGTACTTC
once	TRBD2	TRBV7-9	TRBJ2-1	CASSPTASGRGFEQFF	TGTGCCAGCAGCCCGACCGCTAGCGGGAGGGGGTTTGAGCAGTTCTTC
few	-	TRBV29-1	TRBJ2-3	CSVRSQGGTDTQYF	TGCAGCGTCCGATCCCAGGGAGGCACAGATACGCAGTATTTT
-	-	TRBV20-1	TRBJ2-7	CSPTGRGTSSYEQYF	TGCAGTCCGACGGGGCGGGGTACCTCCTCCTACGAGCAGTACTTC
few	-	TRBV12-3/TRBV12-4	TRBJ2-4	CASSLVVLGIQYF	TGTGCCAGCAGTTTAGTGGTTTTGGGCATTCAGTACTTC
few	-	TRBV20-1	TRBJ2-5	CSARSGAPVETQYF	TGCAGTGCTAGATCAGGGGCACCGGTTGAGACCCAGTACTTC
-	-	TRBV12-3/TRBV12-4	TRBJ2-5	CASSKHDALGETQYF	TGTGCCAGCAGCAAACATGACGCCCTGGGAGAGACCCAGTACTTC
-	TRBD1	TRBV29-1	TRBJ2-7	CSVEGSGTGGLNEQYF	TGCAGCGTTGAAGGTTCCGGGACAGGGGGCTTGAACGAGCAGTACTTC
-	-	TRBV5-1	TRBJ2-1	CASSLGGSGSSYNEQFF	TGCGCCAGCAGCTTGGGGGGGAGCGGAAGCTCCTACAATGAGCAGTTCTTC
-	-	TRBV20-1	TRBJ2-5	CSAPLGRDYQETQYF	TGCAGTGCCCCCCTGGGCCGGGACTACCAAGAGACCCAGTACTTC
-	-	TRBV7-2	TRBJ2-7	CASSSQGLRVEQYF	TGTGCCAGCAGCTCCCAGGGATTACGGGTCGAGCAGTACTTC
-	-	TRBV12-3/TRBV12-4	TRBJ2-1	CASSSPAGLAAWEQFF	TGTGCCAGCAGTTCCCCGGCCGGGTTGGCGGCGTGGGAGCAGTTCTTC
few	-	TRBV15	TRBJ2-7	CATSRGSLGSGGEQYF	TGTGCCACCAGCAGAGGATCTTTAGGGAGCGGTGGTGAGCAGTACTTC
few	-	TRBV7-9	TRBJ2-6	CASSSWTFTTGANVLTF	TGTGCCAGCAGCTCATGGACCTTTACAACTGGGGCCAACGTCCTGACTTTC